Included here is one T cell receptor beta chain sequence, with context. Its antigen is currently not known. No clone much larger than this one lies a single base away; base qualities are absent. The source of the sample is a study of shared clonotypes between healthy human individuals (dated by TCRdb to 2019 to 2021). Regarding the research as a whole: The cohort included three men and two women between 18 and 49 years of age. To estimate repertoire size and how much clonotype sharing occurs between individuals, the study deeply sequenced the blood TCR repertoires of five healthy adults. Leukapheresis yielded between about 0.94 and 9 billion PBMCs per donor. To increase sequencing depth and limit assay-specific biases, TCR repertoire library preparation and sequencing were carried out by different laboratories using diverse techniques. Per donor, three plates each were used for CD4 naive and CD4 memory, two for CD8 naive, and one for CD8 memory. The paper as a whole reports these results and caveats: Sampling was limited to blood, and TCR repertoires in tissue likely differ from TCR repertoires in blood. Because the study included only a small number of donors, the genetic and exposure-history diversity represented was limited. Based on pairwise subsampling, the degree of clonotype sharing among donors was expected to be affected by sequencing depth. Compared with non-shared clonotypes, the clonotypes found in all four sorted-subset donors had higher generation probabilities. Naive subsets generally had larger estimated clonotype richness than memory subsets did. Rarefaction of sorted-subset datasets indicated incomplete sequencing despite the large sequencing depth. Roughly 5% of naive CD4, approximately 3.7% of naive CD8, 2.3% of memory CD4, and roughly 0.4% of memory CD8 clonotypes were shared across a few donors.

Donors were healthy HIV-negative adults with no recently reported acute infections or vaccinations. All donors were Caucasian adults living in Nashville, Tennessee, USA. CD4+ T cells were enriched by magnetic negative selection, after which naive cells were positively selected on CD45RA and the negative fraction was taken as the memory subset. Blood was collected by leukapheresis, and PBMCs were isolated by Ficoll-Histopaque density gradient centrifugation and then cryopreserved in liquid nitrogen vapor phase. Analytical flow cytometry was used to check the purity and quantity of each magnetically sorted T cell population. From each sorted fraction, genomic DNA was isolated and quantified by UV absorbance on a Nanodrop 2000c. TCR CDR3 regions were amplified from genomic DNA by multiplex PCR using the deep immunoSEQ assay. Genomic DNA extracted from each cell subset was distributed evenly over all wells of several immunoSEQ 96-well plates, and each plate served as one replicate. For sorted subsets, 150 to 250 ng of genomic DNA, equivalent to around 31,000 T cell genomes, went into each replicate PCR. Purified libraries were quantified with a Qubit 3.0 fluorometer, sized on a Bioanalyzer 2100, and re-quantified with the KAPA Library Quantification kit. Every immunoSEQ 96-well plate was sequenced on a dedicated single-read 150-cycle Illumina NextSeq 550 flow cell. From the authors' description of their analysis: Because only junctional sequences without quality scores were contained in the immunoSEQ output, filtering matching that applied to full-length reads could not be performed. Sequences were annotated with PyIR, a Python wrapper for IgBLAST v1.9, and V/J genes and CDR3 were assigned using IMGT germline references. Reads were filtered out if the reads had weak V/J assignments (E-value above 1e-6), no CDR3, stop codons, out-of-frame junctions, or ambiguous translated residues. V3J clonotypes were defined by identical inferred V gene, J gene, and CDR3 amino acid sequence. To compute the percentage overlap between repertoires, the number of shared unique clonotypes was divided by the size of the smaller repertoire. Three approaches were used to assess repertoire richness: RTK rarefaction, the Chao1 estimator, and Recon v2.1 estimates of unobserved clonotypes. Generation probabilities were computed with OLGA for all TCRbeta clonotypes obtained by the gDNA method from a handful of donors. TCRdb holds this immuneACCESS table with in-frame rearrangements only. Some clones are missing; in checked studies, unresolved V genes explain under half, and the rest has no known cause. That table furnishes V, J and clone size, whereas the DNA furnished D and trimming. The sample table holds roughly 2.2 million clones, of which around 93% were seen once. The top ten clonotypes cover about 0.36% of the sample.

The junction shows trimming of 1 base on V and 9 bases on J, and the gene matches do not reach 5 bases of it. The germline V gene yields LGHNA for CDR1 and YNFKEQ for CDR2. Its CDR3 holds 15 amino acids, cysteine through phenylalanine. CDR3 DNA is the only sequence kept; it has 45 bases, read in frame from the first base. The material sequenced was naive CD4+ T cells from PBMCs. The cell subset or site label for this specimen denotes: CD45RA+ positively selected. The sequence links TRBV4-2 to TRBJ2-7, with 14 bases matching TRBD2. This receptor was identified in a man between 18 and 29 years old in good health. Some clones in this sample may be carry-over from other donors' samples. In nucleotides, the sequence is TGTGCCAGCAGCCAAGGACTAGCGGGAGGGTTCCTGCAGTACTTC. This encodes CASSQGLAGGFLQYF.